The 31 T cell receptor beta chains below come from one sample, sequenced in a study of T cell responses to AZD1222 COVID-19 vaccine. Using immunoSEQ multiplex PCR, the repertoire was profiled, and TCRdb retains in-frame clones only, with some absent. This sample has about 270,000 clones, with roughly 93% found just once. Material: peripheral blood, obtained 28 days after the second AZD1222 dose. The source is an adult who received the AZD1222 COVID-19 vaccine.

This clone was counted only a few times. The chain uses TRBV12-3 or TRBV12-4 and TRBJ1-1, with D possibly matching TRBD1 (6 bases). The CDR3 totals 13 residues. Trimming took off 6 bases at V and 3 bases at J, with 11 bases between the two ends. This CDR3 reads CASSLQGYTEAFF. Written as DNA, the CDR3 is TGTGCCAGCAGCTTACAGGGATACACTGAAGCTTTCTTT.

V and J are TRBV2 and TRBJ1-4; D is ambiguous. This CDR3 comprises 13 residues. CDR1 is SNHLY, CDR2 FYNNEI, per germline. V lost 5 bases, J lost 8 bases, and 12 bases lay in between. The CDR3 protein is CASSYGVGEKLFF. For the CDR3, the DNA is TGTGCCAGCAGTTACGGGGTCGGGGAAAAACTGTTTTTT.

The J gene is TRBJ1-1, the V gene TRBV5-1; 8 nucleotides align to TRBD1. V shed 4 bases, J shed 4 bases, and the junction held 6 bases outside the gene matches. The CDR3 sequence is 14 residues long. The germline CDR1 and CDR2 sequences are SGHRS and YFSETQ. DNA for the CDR3: TGCGCCAGCAGCCAAGACAGGGGCGCCACTGAAGCTTTCTTT. It specifies CASSQDRGATEAFF. Using reference TRBV5-1 and TRBJ1-1 for the parts outside the CDR3, the full variable domain is KAGVTQTPRYLIKTRGQQVTLSCSPISGHRSVSWYQQTPGQGLQFLFEYFSETQRNKGNFPGRFSGRQFSNSRSEMNVSTLELGDSALYLCASSQDRGATEAFFGQGTRLTVV.

The V gene is TRBV27, the J gene TRBJ2-1; 7 positions match TRBD2. From germline, CDR1 is MNHEY and CDR2 SMNVEV (reference sequence). The junction had 6 bases not matched to a gene; V was cut back by 3 bases and J by 4 bases. The CDR3 runs to 15 residues. CDR3 bases: TGTGCCAGCAGTTTCGGGGCGGGAGCTTACAATGAGCAGTTCTTC. This translates into CASSFGAGAYNEQFF.

The chain employs TRBV11-1 and TRBJ2-7, with 9 bases lining up with TRBD1. CDR3 length: 14 amino acids. V dropped 0 bases and J dropped 3; count of bases not matched to a gene: 0. Germline lookup yields CDR1 SGHAT and CDR2 FQDESV (reference sequence). This CDR3 reads CASSLATGGYEQYF. Here the CDR3 DNA reads TGTGCCAGCAGCTTAGCGACAGGGGGCTACGAGCAGTACTTC.

This clone was found a few times. The rearrangement joins TRBV2 to TRBJ2-3; possible D gene TRBD1, 5 bases. Trimming removed 4 bases at V and 3 bases at J, with 11 bases between. Germline V CDR1 and CDR2: SNHLY, FYNNEI. CDR3 size: 14 residues. CDR3 in amino acids: CASSGRVGTDTQYF. CDR3 coding DNA: TGTGCCAGCAGTGGCAGGGTGGGAACAGATACGCAGTATTTT.

CDR3 DNA sequence: TGTGCCAGCGGACAGGGTCCCTACGAGCAGTACTTC. This sequence encodes CASGQGPYEQYF. The J gene is TRBJ2-7, the V gene TRBV19, with 8 nucleotides matching TRBD1. Germline CDR1 and CDR2: LNHDA and SQIVND (reference sequence). J lost 2 bases, V lost 9 bases, and 3 bases had no gene match. CDR3 length: 12 residues.

The rearrangement joins TRBV6-5 to TRBJ1-5; 10 bases map to TRBD1. Germline V lookup: CDR1 MNHEY, CDR2 SVGAGI. V lost 6 bases to trimming and J lost 3 bases; unmatched junction nucleotides: 2. The CDR3 runs 14 residues. CDR3 amino acids: CASRGTGDNQPQHF. For the CDR3, the DNA is TGTGCCAGCAGGGGGACAGGGGACAATCAGCCCCAGCATTTT.

In nucleotides, the CDR3 is TGTGCCAGCAGTGAAGCGCTTCGGGCGGTCAGCTCCTACGAGCAGTACTTC. This translates into CASSEALRAVSSYEQYF. The rearrangement uses TRBV2 and TRBJ2-7; D gene uncertain. V lost 0 bases and J 0 bases, leaving 15 bases between the germline ends. The germline CDR1 and CDR2 sequences are SNHLY and FYNNEI. The CDR3 runs to 17 residues.

V gene TRBV6-2 or TRBV6-3 combines with J gene TRBJ1-1, with D unclear. The length of the CDR3 is 12 residues. Germline assignment: CDR1 MNHEY and CDR2 SVGEGT. Trimming pared 2 bases from V and 8 bases from J, leaving 9 bases between. The CDR3, as DNA: TGTGCCAGCAGTTACCTCGCTTCAGAAGCTTTCTTT. Protein: CASSYLASEAFF.

This chain links TRBV6-2 or TRBV6-3 with TRBJ1-5, with no clear D. Trimming left V 0 bases short and J 4 bases short, with 7 bases between. Germline values: CDR1 MNHEY, CDR2 SVGEGT. The CDR3 extends over 14 amino acids. CDR3 loop: CASSYSRTNQPQHF. CDR3 in DNA: TGTGCCAGCAGTTACTCGAGGACGAATCAGCCCCAGCATTTT.

CDR3 coding DNA: TGTGCCAGCAGTGAGGATCAGGGCCCAAGAGAGACCCAGTACTTC. Amino acids: CASSEDQGPRETQYF. The chain uses TRBV2 and TRBJ2-5, with TRBD1 as a possible D gene (5 bases). The CDR3 has 15 amino acids. V lost 3 bases, J lost 4 bases, and 15 bases lay in between. CDR1 is SNHLY, CDR2 FYNNEI, per germline.

V gene TRBV7-9 combines with J gene TRBJ2-7; no clear D. This CDR3 spans 12 amino acids. V dropped 4 bases and J dropped 2 bases, with 6 bases sitting between them. Germline CDR1 reads SEHNR; CDR2 reads FQNEAQ (reference sequence). The CDR3 DNA reads as TGTGCCAGCAGCTCGATTACCTACGAGCAGTACTTC. As protein: CASSSITYEQYF.

The chain is built from TRBV5-1 and TRBJ1-6; tentative D call: TRBD1 (5 bases). The V and J ends lost 0 bases and 10 bases respectively, with 14 bases between them. The CDR3 is made up of 15 amino acids. Germline values: CDR1 SGHRS, CDR2 YFSETQ. CDR3 in DNA: TGCGCCAGCAGCTTGGGGGCAGGGATTGGATCACCCCTCCACTTT. This encodes CASSLGAGIGSPLHF.

This clone appeared once. The chain is built from TRBV27 and TRBJ1-4; unclear D gene. The CDR3 is made up of 12 amino acids. Germline CDR1 reads MNHEY; CDR2 reads SMNVEV (reference sequence). The V gene lost 5 bases and the J gene lost 10 bases, with 11 bases spanning the gap. The CDR3 DNA is TGTGCCAGCAGTCCAAATATGGGAAAACTGTTTTTT. Protein product: CASSPNMGKLFF. The full variable domain, completed using reference TRBV27 and TRBJ1-4, is EAQVTQNPRYLITVTGKKLTVTCSQNMNHEYMSWYRQDPGLGLRQIYYSMNVEVTDKGDVPEGYKVSRKEKRNFPLILESPSPNQTSLYFCASSPNMGKLFFGSGTQLSVL.

This clone has more than one count but fewer than ten. The same CDR3 is also encoded by other DNA sequences in this sample. The J gene is TRBJ1-3, the V gene TRBV9; D not certain. This CDR3 comprises 14 residues. Between the trimmed V and J ends, which lost 0 bases and 0 bases, there was a span of 4 bases. Per the germline V gene, CDR1 is SGDLS and CDR2 is YYNGEE. The CDR3 is CASSVGSSGNTIYF. In DNA, the CDR3 is TGTGCCAGCAGCGTAGGGAGCTCTGGAAACACCATATATTTT. The full variable domain, rest sourced from reference TRBV9 and TRBJ1-3, is DSGVTQTPKHLITATGQRVTLRCSPRSGDLSVYWYQQSLDQGLQFLIQYYNGEERAKGNILERFSAQQFPDLHSELNLSSLELGDSALYFCASSVGSSGNTIYFGEGSWLTVV.

The rearrangement joins TRBV7-2 to TRBJ2-3; D not certain. Germline V gene data show CDR1 as SGHTA and CDR2 as FQGNSA. CDR3 length: 17 amino acids. V was clipped by 3 bases and J by 3 bases, with 19 bases between them. The CDR3 DNA sequence: TGTGCCAGCAGCTTGTTAATCACAACCGAAGGGACAGATACGCAGTATTTT. Translating it yields CASSLLITTEGTDTQYF.

The rearrangement joins TRBV28 to TRBJ2-2; D is undetermined. Germline V gene sequence: CDR1 MDHEN, CDR2 SYDVKM. The CDR3 has 13 residues. Trimming pared 6 bases from V and 1 base from J, leaving 6 bases between. CDR3 sequence (DNA): TGTGCCAGCAGGGTTGTGAACACCGGGGAGCTGTTTTTT. Protein sequence: CASRVVNTGELFF.

This sequence joins TRBV27 and TRBJ1-1; TRBD1 is a possible D gene (6 bases). Germline V gene data show CDR1 as MNHEY and CDR2 as SMNVEV (reference sequence). Between the trimmed V and J ends, which lost 6 bases and 4 bases, there was a span of 15 bases. This CDR3 has 14 amino acids. The CDR3 spells CASSRDIPTTEAFF. DNA for the CDR3: TGTGCCAGCAGCCGGGACATTCCCACCACTGAAGCTTTCTTT.

The CDR3 region has the DNA TGCAGCGCCCTGGGGCTAGCGGGGGGTGTGGGCACAGATACGCAGTATTTT. It yields the protein CSALGLAGGVGTDTQYF. The chain links TRBV29-1 to TRBJ2-3, with 11 bases lining up with TRBD2. Losses at the gene ends were 7 bases for V and 1 base for J; bases not matched to a gene: 13. The CDR3 runs 17 residues. In germline, CDR1 is SQVTM, CDR2 ANQGSEA.

The V and J genes are TRBV5-1 and TRBJ2-5; possibly TRBD1 for D (5 bases). V shed 2 bases and J shed 5 bases, with 13 bases lying between them. Germline V gene data show CDR1 as SGHRS and CDR2 as YFSETQ. CDR3 length equals 14 residues. The CDR3 spells CASSFVGAGETQYF. The CDR3, as DNA: TGCGCCAGCAGCTTTGTAGGGGCCGGGGAGACCCAGTACTTC.

The chain combines TRBV6-2 or TRBV6-3 with TRBJ2-7; no clear D. Trimming removed 4 bases from V and 0 bases from J, with 13 bases in between. The CDR3 contains 15 residues. Germline CDR1 MNHEY, CDR2 SVGEGT. CDR3 in amino acids: CASSSPTVSSYEQYF. In nucleotides, the CDR3 is TGTGCCAGCAGTTCTCCGACGGTAAGCTCCTACGAGCAGTACTTC.

The V gene is TRBV28, the J gene TRBJ2-1, with 13 positions matching TRBD2. The germline V gene encodes CDR1 MDHEN and CDR2 SYDVKM. The V and J ends lost 6 bases and 12 bases, in that order; junction bases with no gene match: 11. The CDR3 totals 15 residues. The CDR3 bases are TGTGCCAGCAGGCCGCCGGGACTAGCGGGGTCCGGGCAGTTCTTC. Translation: CASRPPGLAGSGQFF. The full variable domain, in which reference TRBV28 and TRBJ2-1 provide the parts outside the CDR3, is DVKVTQSSRYLVKRTGEKVFLECVQDMDHENMFWYRQDPGLGLRLIYFSYDVKMKEKGDIPEGYSVSREKKERFSLILESASTNQTSMYLCASRPPGLAGSGQFFGPGTRLTVL.

V usage is TRBV7-2 and J usage is TRBJ1-4, with D possibly being TRBD1 (5 bases). The CDR3 is 16 amino acids. V lost 5 bases and J 8 bases, leaving 21 bases between the germline ends. Looked up from germline, CDR1 is SGHTA and CDR2 is FQGNSA. The DNA for the CDR3 is TGTGCCAGCAGCCAGGGCTGGGGGGGAACAGACGAAAAACTGTTTTTT. Protein sequence: CASSQGWGGTDEKLFF.

J is TRBJ1-5 and V is TRBV28, with 8 nucleotides matching TRBD1. V dropped 5 bases and J dropped 4; count of bases not matched to a gene: 7. CDR1 is MDHEN, CDR2 SYDVKM, per germline. The CDR3 has 15 amino acids. The CDR3 coding sequence is TGTGCCAGCAGTCCCGGGACAGGTCCAAATCAGCCCCAGCATTTT. This gives the protein CASSPGTGPNQPQHF.

The chain recombines TRBV3-1 (or the pseudogene TRBV3-2) with TRBJ1-3, with D unclear. Germline V gene lookup returns CDR1 LGHDT and CDR2 YNNKEL (reference sequence). Trimming stripped 0 bases from V and 4 bases from J, with 4 bases between. The CDR3 is 13 residues long. The DNA for the CDR3 is TGTGCCAGCAGCCAAGAGTGGGGAAACACCATATATTTT. The encoded protein is CASSQEWGNTIYF.

CDR3 sequence (DNA): TGTGCCAGCTCACTACGACAGGGCGGGGAGCAGTACTTC. Its translation: CASSLRQGGEQYF. This chain links TRBV18 with TRBJ2-7; 7 positions agree with TRBD1. CDR1 and CDR2 from the germline V gene are KGHSH and LQKENI. Trimming cost V 4 bases and J 7 bases; bases outside gene matches: 7. The CDR3 is 13 residues long.

The genes are TRBV5-8 and TRBJ1-4, with D possibly matching TRBD1 (5 bases). The CDR3 is made up of 10 amino acids. V was trimmed by 6 bases and J by 13 bases, leaving 10 bases between them. From germline, CDR1 is SGHTS and CDR2 YDEGEE. DNA of the CDR3: TGTGCCAGCACTGGGGGACTACTGTTTTTT. It encodes CASTGGLLFF.

The rearrangement links TRBV4-2 to TRBJ1-4; possible D gene TRBD1, 5 bases. The CDR3 extends over 16 amino acids. The V gene's germline CDR1 is LGHNA and CDR2 YNFKEQ. Trimming cost V 4 bases and J 0 bases, with 12 bases left between them. Here the CDR3 reads CASSPGGSATNEKLFF. The CDR3 DNA sequence: TGTGCCAGCAGCCCTGGGGGTTCGGCAACTAATGAAAAACTGTTTTTT.

This clone has just a few counts. The chain has TRBV19 and TRBJ1-5; D uncertain. Germline V CDR1 and CDR2: LNHDA, SQIVND (reference sequence). V was pared by 3 bases and J by 2 bases, with 11 bases between. The CDR3 loop spans 15 amino acids. In nucleotides, the CDR3 is TGTGCCAGTAGTATGGGTCAGTGGGGCAATCAGCCCCAGCATTTT. This translates into CASSMGQWGNQPQHF.

The rearrangement links TRBV9 to TRBJ2-3; unclear D gene. This CDR3 region has 14 residues. The V end was cut by 3 bases, the J end by 2 bases, with 10 bases between. The germline gives CDR1 SGDLS, CDR2 YYNGEE. This CDR3 is CASSGRSHTDTQYF. The CDR3 DNA follows: TGTGCCAGCAGCGGCCGGAGTCACACAGATACGCAGTATTTT.